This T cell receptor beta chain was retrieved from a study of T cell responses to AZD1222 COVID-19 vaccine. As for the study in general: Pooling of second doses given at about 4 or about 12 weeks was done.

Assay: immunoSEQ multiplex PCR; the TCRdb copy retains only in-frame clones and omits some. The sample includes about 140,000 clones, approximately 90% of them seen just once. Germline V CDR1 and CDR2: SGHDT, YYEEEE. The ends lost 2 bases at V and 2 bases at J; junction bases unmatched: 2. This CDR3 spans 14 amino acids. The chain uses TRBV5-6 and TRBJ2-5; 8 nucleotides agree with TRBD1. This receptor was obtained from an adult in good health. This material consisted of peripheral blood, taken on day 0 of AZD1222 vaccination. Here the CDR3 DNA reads TGTGCCAGCAGCTTCAGGGGGCCGCAAGAGACCCAGTACTTC. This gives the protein CASSFRGPQETQYF.